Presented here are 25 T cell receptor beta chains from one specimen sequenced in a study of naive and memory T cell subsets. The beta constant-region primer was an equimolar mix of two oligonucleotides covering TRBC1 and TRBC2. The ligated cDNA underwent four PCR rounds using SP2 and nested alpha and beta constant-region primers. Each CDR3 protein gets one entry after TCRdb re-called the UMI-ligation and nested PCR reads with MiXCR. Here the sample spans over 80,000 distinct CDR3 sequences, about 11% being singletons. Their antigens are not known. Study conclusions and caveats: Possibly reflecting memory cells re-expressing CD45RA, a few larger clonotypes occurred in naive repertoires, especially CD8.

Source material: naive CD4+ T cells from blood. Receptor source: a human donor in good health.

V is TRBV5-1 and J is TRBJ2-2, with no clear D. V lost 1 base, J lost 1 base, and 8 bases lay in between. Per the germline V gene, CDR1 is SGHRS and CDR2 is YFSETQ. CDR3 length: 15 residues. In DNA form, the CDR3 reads TGCGCCAGCAGCTTGTGGGCAGGGAACACCGGGGAGCTGTTTTTT. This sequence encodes CASSLWAGNTGELFF.

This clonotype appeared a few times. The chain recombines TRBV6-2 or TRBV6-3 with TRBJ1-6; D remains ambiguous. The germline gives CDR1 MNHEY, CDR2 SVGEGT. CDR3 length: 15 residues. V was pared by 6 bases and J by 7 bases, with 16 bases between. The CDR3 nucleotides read TGTGCCAGCAGCTCCGGGTTTAGAAGAAATTCACCCCTCCACTTT. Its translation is CASSSGFRRNSPLHF.

DNA for the CDR3: TGTGCCAGCAGCCAAGGGCTTGGAAACACCATATATTTT. Amino acids: CASSQGLGNTIYF. This chain uses TRBV3-1 with TRBJ1-3; D gene unclear. The CDR3 loop spans 13 amino acids. V lost 1 base, J lost 3 bases, and 4 bases lay in between. CDR1 is LGHDT and CDR2 is YNNKEL in the germline V gene (reference sequence). Together with reference TRBV3-1 and TRBJ1-3, the CDR3 gives the full variable domain: DTAVSQTPKYLVTQMGNDKSIKCEQNLGHDTMYWYKQDSKKFLKIMFSYNNKELIINETVPNRFSPKSPDKAHLNLHINSLELGDSAVYFCASSQGLGNTIYFGEGSWLTVV.

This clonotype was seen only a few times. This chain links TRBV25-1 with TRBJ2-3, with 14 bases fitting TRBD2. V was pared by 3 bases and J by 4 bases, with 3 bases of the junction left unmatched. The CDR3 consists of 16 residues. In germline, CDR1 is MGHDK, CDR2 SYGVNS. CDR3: CASSDPTSGRADTQYF. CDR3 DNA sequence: TGTGCCAGCAGTGATCCGACTAGCGGGAGGGCAGATACGCAGTATTTT.

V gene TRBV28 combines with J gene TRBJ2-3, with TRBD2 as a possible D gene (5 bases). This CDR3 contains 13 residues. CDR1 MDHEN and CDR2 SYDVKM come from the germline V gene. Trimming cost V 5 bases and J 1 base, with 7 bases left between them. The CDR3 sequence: CASSNSGTDTQYF. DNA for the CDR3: TGTGCCAGCAGTAATAGCGGCACAGATACGCAGTATTTT.

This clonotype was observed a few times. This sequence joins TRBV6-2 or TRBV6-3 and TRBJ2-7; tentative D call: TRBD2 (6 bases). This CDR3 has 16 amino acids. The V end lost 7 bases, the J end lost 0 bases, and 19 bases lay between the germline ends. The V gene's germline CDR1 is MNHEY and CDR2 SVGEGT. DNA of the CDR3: TGTGCCAGCAACCCGGGGGACCTAGAGAGCTCCTACGAGCAGTACTTC. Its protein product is CASNPGDLESSYEQYF.

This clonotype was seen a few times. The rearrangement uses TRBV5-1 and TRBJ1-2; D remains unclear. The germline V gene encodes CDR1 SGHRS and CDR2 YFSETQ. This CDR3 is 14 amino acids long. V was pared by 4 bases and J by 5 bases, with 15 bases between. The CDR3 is CASSLDGSGYGYTF. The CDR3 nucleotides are TGCGCCAGCAGCCTGGATGGTTCTGGGTATGGCTACACCTTC.

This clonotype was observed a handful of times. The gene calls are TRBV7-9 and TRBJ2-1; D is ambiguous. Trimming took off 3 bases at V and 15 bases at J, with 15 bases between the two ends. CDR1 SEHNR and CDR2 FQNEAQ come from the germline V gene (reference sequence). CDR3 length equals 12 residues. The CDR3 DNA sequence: TGTGCCAGCAGCTTGACGCAGGCGGAACCGTTCTTC. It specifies CASSLTQAEPFF.

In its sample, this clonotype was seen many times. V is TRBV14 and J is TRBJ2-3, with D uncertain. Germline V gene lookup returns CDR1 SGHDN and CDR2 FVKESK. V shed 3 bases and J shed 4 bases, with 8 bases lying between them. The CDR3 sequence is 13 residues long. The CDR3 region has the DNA TGTGCCAGCAGCCACGTTGTCCCAGATACGCAGTATTTT. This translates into CASSHVVPDTQYF.

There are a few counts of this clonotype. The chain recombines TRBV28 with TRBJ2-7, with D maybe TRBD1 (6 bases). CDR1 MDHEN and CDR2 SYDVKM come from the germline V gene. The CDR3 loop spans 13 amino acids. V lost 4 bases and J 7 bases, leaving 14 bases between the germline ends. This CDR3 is CASSWTAPGEQYF. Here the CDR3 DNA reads TGTGCCAGCAGTTGGACAGCGCCGGGAGAGCAGTACTTC.

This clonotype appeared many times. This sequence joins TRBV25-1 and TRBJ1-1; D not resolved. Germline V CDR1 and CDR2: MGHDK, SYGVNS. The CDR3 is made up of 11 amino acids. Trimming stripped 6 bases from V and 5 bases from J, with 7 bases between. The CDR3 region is CASSDRTEAFF. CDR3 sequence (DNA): TGTGCCAGCAGCGACCGAACTGAAGCTTTCTTT.

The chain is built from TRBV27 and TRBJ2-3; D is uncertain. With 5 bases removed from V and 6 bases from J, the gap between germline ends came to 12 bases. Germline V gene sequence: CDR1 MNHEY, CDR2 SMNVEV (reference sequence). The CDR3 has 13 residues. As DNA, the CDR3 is TGTGCCAGCAGTCCCGTGCGCCGGGATACGCAGTATTTT. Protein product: CASSPVRRDTQYF.

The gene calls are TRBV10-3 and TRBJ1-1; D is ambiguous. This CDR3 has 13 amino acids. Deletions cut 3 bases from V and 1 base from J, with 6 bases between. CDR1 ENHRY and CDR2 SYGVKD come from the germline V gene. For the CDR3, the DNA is TGTGCCATCAGTGATAGAGGGAACACTGAAGCTTTCTTT. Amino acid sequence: CAISDRGNTEAFF.

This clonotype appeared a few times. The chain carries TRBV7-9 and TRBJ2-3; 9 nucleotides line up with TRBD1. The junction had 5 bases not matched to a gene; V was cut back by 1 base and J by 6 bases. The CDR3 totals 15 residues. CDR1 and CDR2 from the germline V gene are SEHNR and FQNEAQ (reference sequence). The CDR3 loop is CASSLGDRDMDTQYF. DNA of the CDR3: TGTGCCAGCAGCTTAGGGGACAGGGACATGGATACGCAGTATTTT.

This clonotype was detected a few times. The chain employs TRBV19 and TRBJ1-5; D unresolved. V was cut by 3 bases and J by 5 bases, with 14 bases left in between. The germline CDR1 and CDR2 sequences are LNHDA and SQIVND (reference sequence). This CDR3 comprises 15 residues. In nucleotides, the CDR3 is TGTGCCAGTAGTATCCTCCAGTTGCGCGATCAGCCCCAGCATTTT. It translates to CASSILQLRDQPQHF.

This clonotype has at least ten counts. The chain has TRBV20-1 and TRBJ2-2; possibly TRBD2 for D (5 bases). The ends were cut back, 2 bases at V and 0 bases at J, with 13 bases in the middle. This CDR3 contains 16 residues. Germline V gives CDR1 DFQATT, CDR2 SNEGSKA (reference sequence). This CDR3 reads CSARPREGANTGELFF. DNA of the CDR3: TGCAGTGCTAGACCCCGAGAGGGCGCGAACACCGGGGAGCTGTTTTTT.

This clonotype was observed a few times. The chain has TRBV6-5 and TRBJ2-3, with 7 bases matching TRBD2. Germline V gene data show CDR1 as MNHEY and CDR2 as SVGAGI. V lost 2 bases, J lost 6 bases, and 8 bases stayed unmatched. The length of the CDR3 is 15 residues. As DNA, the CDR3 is TGTGCCAGCAGTTACCGCGGACTAGTGGGGGATACGCAGTATTTT. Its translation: CASSYRGLVGDTQYF.

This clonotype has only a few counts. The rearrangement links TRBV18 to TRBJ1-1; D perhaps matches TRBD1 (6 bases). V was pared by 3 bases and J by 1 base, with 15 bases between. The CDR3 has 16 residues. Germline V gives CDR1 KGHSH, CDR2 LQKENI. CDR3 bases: TGTGCCAGCTCACCCCGGGGGCCAAGGTCGAACACTGAAGCTTTCTTT. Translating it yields CASSPRGPRSNTEAFF. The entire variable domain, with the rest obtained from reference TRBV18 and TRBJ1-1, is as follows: NAGVMQNPRHLVRRRGQEARLRCSPMKGHSHVYWYRQLPEEGLKFMVYLQKENIIDESGMPKERFSAEFPKEGPSILRIQQVVRGDSAAYFCASSPRGPRSNTEAFFGQGTRLTVV.

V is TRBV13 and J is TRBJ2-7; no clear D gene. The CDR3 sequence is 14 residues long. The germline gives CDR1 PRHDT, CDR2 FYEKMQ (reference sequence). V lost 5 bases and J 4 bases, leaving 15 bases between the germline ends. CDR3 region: CASSRGPPGYEQYF. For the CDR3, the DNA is TGTGCCAGCAGCCGCGGACCCCCCGGTTACGAGCAGTACTTC.

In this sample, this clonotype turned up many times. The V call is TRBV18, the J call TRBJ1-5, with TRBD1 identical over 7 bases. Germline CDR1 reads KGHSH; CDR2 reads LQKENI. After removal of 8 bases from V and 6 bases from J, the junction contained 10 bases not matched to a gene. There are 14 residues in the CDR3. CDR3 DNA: TGTGCCAGCACCCCGACAGGGACTAGTCAGCCCCAGCATTTT. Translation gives CASTPTGTSQPQHF.

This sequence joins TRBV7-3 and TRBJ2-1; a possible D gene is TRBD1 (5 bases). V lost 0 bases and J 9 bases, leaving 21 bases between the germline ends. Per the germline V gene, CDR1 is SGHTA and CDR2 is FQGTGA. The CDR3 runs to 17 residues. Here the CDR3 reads CASSLTQTDGAFGEQFF. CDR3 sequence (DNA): TGTGCCAGCAGCTTAACCCAGACAGATGGGGCTTTTGGTGAGCAGTTCTTC.

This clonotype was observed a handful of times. Here the CDR3 DNA reads TGTGCCAGCAGTCCCCGGGACAGCCAAGAGACCCAGTACTTC. Translated, it gives CASSPRDSQETQYF. The chain is built from TRBV6-5 and TRBJ2-5; 7 bases are shared with TRBD1. The germline gives CDR1 MNHEY, CDR2 SVGAGI. The CDR3 sequence is 14 residues long. V was clipped by 5 bases and J by 1 base; unmatched bases: 4.

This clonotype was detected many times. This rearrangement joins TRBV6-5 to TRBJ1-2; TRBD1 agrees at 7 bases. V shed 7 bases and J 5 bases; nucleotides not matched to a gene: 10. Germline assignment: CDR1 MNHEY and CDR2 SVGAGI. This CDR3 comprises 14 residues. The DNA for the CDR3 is TGTGCCAGCAAGGACGACAGGGTCGGATATGGCTACACCTTC. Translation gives CASKDDRVGYGYTF.

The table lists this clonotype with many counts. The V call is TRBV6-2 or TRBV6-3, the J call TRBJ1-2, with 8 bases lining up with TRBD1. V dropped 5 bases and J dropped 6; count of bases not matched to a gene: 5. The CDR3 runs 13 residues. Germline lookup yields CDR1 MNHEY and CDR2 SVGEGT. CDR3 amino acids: CASSPTGENGYTF. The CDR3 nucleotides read TGTGCCAGCAGTCCGACAGGGGAAAATGGCTACACCTTC.

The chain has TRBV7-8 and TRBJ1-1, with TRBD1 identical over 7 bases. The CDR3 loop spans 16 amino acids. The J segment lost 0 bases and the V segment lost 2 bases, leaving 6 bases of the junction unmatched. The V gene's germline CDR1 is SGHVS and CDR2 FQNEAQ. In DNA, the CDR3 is TGTGCCAGCAGCTTATACCCACAGGGGTTGAACACTGAAGCTTTCTTT. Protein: CASSLYPQGLNTEAFF.